Listed below are T cell receptor beta chains from one sample, sequenced in a study of neoadjuvant anti-PD-1 for oral cavity cancer. Assay: immunoSEQ multiplex PCR; the TCRdb copy retains only in-frame clones and omits some. The table has approximately 35,000 clones, around nine tenths seen once. Sequenced material: PBMCs, taken before nivolumab (anti-PD-1) treatment. The receptors stem from a person aged 40-85 years with oral cavity squamous cell carcinoma. CDR3s include the opening cysteine and the closing phenylalanine or tryptophan. A D gene is named only where the DNA matches it firmly. Size values are once, few and many counts, or a class for expanded clones, and some rows have none.

-,once,TRBV9,TRBJ2-1,CASSAAIDRRHEQFF,TGTGCCAGCAGCGCGGCGATTGACAGGCGGCATGAGCAGTTCTTC
-,-,TRBV30,TRBJ2-5,CAWIPRQGGWETQYF,TGTGCCTGGATCCCTCGACAGGGAGGGTGGGAGACCCAGTACTTC
-,-,TRBV9,TRBJ2-5,CASSPLGGSEGETQYF,TGTGCCAGCAGCCCCCTCGGGGGATCTGAGGGAGAGACCCAGTACTTC
TRBD1,-,TRBV7-2,TRBJ2-7,CASSNGQGSYGEQYF,TGTGCCAGCAGCAACGGACAGGGCTCCTACGGGGAGCAGTACTTC
-,-,TRBV6-4,TRBJ1-2,CASSDSTSDGYTF,TGTGCCAGCAGTGACTCGACTTCGGATGGCTACACCTTC
TRBD1,-,TRBV9,TRBJ2-5,CASSPRTGNLETQYF,TGTGCCAGCAGCCCTAGGACAGGGAATTTAGAGACCCAGTACTTC
TRBD1,-,TRBV5-1,TRBJ1-3,CASSLSRGSRNTIYF,TGCGCCAGCAGCTTGTCCAGGGGGAGTCGAAACACCATATATTTT
TRBD1,-,TRBV11-2,TRBJ2-5,CASSLDRGTGGDPRSETQYF,TGTGCCAGCAGCTTAGATCGGGGGACAGGGGGCGACCCTCGGTCAGAGACCCAGTACTTC
TRBD1,-,TRBV7-8,TRBJ2-1,CASSPGQGLSSYNEQFF,TGTGCCAGCAGCCCTGGACAGGGATTAAGCTCCTACAATGAGCAGTTCTTC
TRBD1,-,TRBV10-1,TRBJ2-1,CASSYRTGVGNEQFF,TGCGCCAGCAGTTACCGGACAGGGGTGGGCAATGAGCAGTTCTTC
-,-,TRBV5-4,TRBJ1-2,CASSLGEGIYGYTF,TGTGCCAGCAGCTTGGGCGAGGGGATCTATGGCTACACCTTC
-,-,TRBV7-6,TRBJ1-4,CASSSPTDEKLFF,TGTGCCAGCAGCTCTCCGACGGACGAAAAACTGTTTTTT
TRBD1,-,TRBV2,TRBJ1-5,CACKIRTGDQPQHF,TGTGCCTGCAAAATCAGGACAGGCGATCAGCCCCAGCATTTT
-,-,TRBV5-5,TRBJ2-5,CASSFVGRETQYF,TGTGCCAGCAGCTTTGTGGGCAGAGAGACCCAGTACTTC
TRBD1,-,TRBV6-6,TRBJ1-5,CASSRQGSNQPQHF,TGTGCCAGCAGTAGACAGGGAAGCAATCAGCCCCAGCATTTT
-,-,TRBV9,TRBJ1-2,CASSVDPWNNYGYTF,TGTGCCAGCAGCGTAGACCCATGGAATAACTATGGCTACACCTTC
TRBD1,few,TRBV5-1,TRBJ2-7,CASSSWTGGHEQYF,TGCGCCAGCAGCTCCTGGACAGGGGGCCACGAGCAGTACTTC
TRBD2,-,TRBV19,TRBJ2-4,CASSFLAGTGKNIQYF,TGTGCCAGTAGTTTCCTAGCGGGCACGGGTAAAAACATTCAGTACTTC
-,once,TRBV5-1,TRBJ2-4,CASSQAAGLLNIQYF,TGCGCCAGCTCCCAAGCAGCAGGACTATTAAACATTCAGTACTTC
-,-,TRBV15,TRBJ1-1,CATSAGYTEAFF,TGTGCCACCAGTGCAGGGTACACTGAAGCTTTCTTT
-,-,TRBV6-5,TRBJ2-1,CASSSDEQHYNEQFF,TGTGCCAGCAGTTCCGACGAACAGCACTACAATGAGCAGTTCTTC
-,-,TRBV4-3,TRBJ1-1,CASSLVGGSNTEAFF,TGCGCCAGCAGCCTAGTCGGGGGCTCGAACACTGAAGCTTTCTTT
TRBD1,-,TRBV5-6,TRBJ1-5,CASSLFAGGVSNQPQHF,TGTGCCAGCAGCTTGTTTGCAGGGGGGGTAAGCAATCAGCCCCAGCATTTT
-,few,TRBV19,TRBJ1-6,CASSISNKDSPLHF,TGTGCCAGTAGTATATCCAACAAGGATTCACCCCTCCACTTT
-,-,TRBV6-5,TRBJ1-2,CASSYSSRGGYTF,TGTGCCAGCAGTTACTCGTCCCGGGGCGGCTACACCTTC
-,-,TRBV5-4,TRBJ2-2,CASNTGRGGQLDTGELFF,TGTGCCAGCAACACTGGTAGAGGAGGGCAGCTAGACACCGGGGAGCTGTTTTTT
TRBD1,-,TRBV19,TRBJ1-1,CASSIGDRVGGITEAFF,TGTGCCAGTAGTATAGGGGACAGGGTTGGTGGTATTACTGAAGCTTTCTTT
-,-,TRBV11-2,TRBJ1-3,CASSLDPERSVYF,TGTGCCAGCAGCTTAGATCCTGAGCGATCGGTATATTTT
-,-,TRBV9,TRBJ1-6,CASSLRQSNSPLHF,TGTGCCAGCAGCCTTCGGCAGAGTAATTCACCCCTCCACTTT
TRBD1,-,TRBV9,TRBJ1-2,CASRDTGDYGYTF,TGTGCCAGCAGGGACACAGGGGACTATGGCTACACCTTC
-,-,TRBV4-3,TRBJ1-5,CASSQDRDNQPQHF,TGCGCCAGCAGCCAAGATCGGGACAATCAGCCCCAGCATTTT
TRBD1,-,TRBV6-1,TRBJ1-1,CASSGGQVNTEAFF,TGTGCCAGCAGTGGGGGACAGGTTAACACTGAAGCTTTCTTT
TRBD2,-,TRBV9,TRBJ2-3,CASSVGLAGGRSTDTQYF,TGTGCCAGCAGCGTAGGGCTAGCGGGGGGACGTAGCACAGATACGCAGTATTTT
TRBD1,-,TRBV13,TRBJ1-1,CASSTRQGDLNTEAFF,TGTGCCAGCAGCACCAGACAGGGGGACCTGAACACTGAAGCTTTCTTT
TRBD2,-,TRBV2,TRBJ2-7,CASRSRTSGGGLAHEQYF,TGTGCCAGCAGGAGTCGGACTAGCGGGGGAGGTTTAGCCCACGAGCAGTACTTC
-,-,TRBV19,TRBJ1-1,CASGTENTEAFF,TGTGCCAGTGGGACCGAGAACACTGAAGCTTTCTTT
-,once,TRBV2,TRBJ1-1,CASSESGGGTEAFF,TGTGCCAGCAGTGAATCCGGGGGTGGCACTGAAGCTTTCTTT
TRBD1,-,TRBV5-4,TRBJ2-4,CASSLGTAKNIQYF,TGTGCCAGCAGCTTAGGGACAGCTAAAAACATTCAGTACTTC
-,-,TRBV7-8,TRBJ1-1,CASSLNRATEAFF,TGTGCCAGCAGCCTCAATCGGGCCACTGAAGCTTTCTTT
TRBD1,-,TRBV7-9,TRBJ1-1,CASSSPTGSIGVNTEAFF,TGTGCCAGCAGCTCACCGACAGGGTCGATTGGGGTGAACACTGAAGCTTTCTTT
-,-,TRBV5-1,TRBJ1-4,CASSLEGSATNEKLFF,TGCGCCAGCAGCTTGGAGGGCAGCGCAACTAATGAAAAACTGTTTTTT
TRBD1,-,TRBV4-3,TRBJ2-7,CASSQDRGSSYEQYF,TGCGCCAGCAGCCAGGACAGGGGAAGTTCCTACGAGCAGTACTTC
TRBD1,-,TRBV7-7,TRBJ2-5,CASSLLGQGETQYF,TGTGCCAGCAGCTTACTAGGACAGGGAGAGACCCAGTACTTC
-,-,TRBV5-1,TRBJ2-3,CASRPGARRSDTQYF,TGCGCCAGCAGACCCGGGGCTAGACGGTCAGATACGCAGTATTTT
TRBD1,-,TRBV11-3,TRBJ2-1,CASSFRQGPYNEQFF,TGTGCCAGCAGCTTCCGACAGGGCCCCTACAATGAGCAGTTCTTC
TRBD1,-,TRBV28,TRBJ2-3,CASSLGQGNRDTQYF,TGTGCCAGCAGCCTGGGACAGGGGAATAGAGATACGCAGTATTTT
-,-,TRBV30,TRBJ1-4,CAWSLPGYNEKLFF,TGTGCCTGGAGTCTGCCAGGATATAATGAAAAACTGTTTTTT
-,-,TRBV7-2,TRBJ2-5,CASSLGPLETQYF,TGTGCCAGCAGCTTAGGTCCGCTAGAGACCCAGTACTTC
-,-,TRBV2,TRBJ1-1,CASSDGVGNPGDTEAFF,TGTGCCAGCAGTGACGGAGTCGGGAACCCAGGGGACACTGAAGCTTTCTTT
TRBD1,-,TRBV5-1,TRBJ1-2,CASSFGRGANNYGYTF,TGCGCCAGCAGCTTTGGCAGGGGGGCTAATAACTATGGCTACACCTTC
-,once,TRBV7-9,TRBJ2-4,CASSLFRGPGDIQYF,TGTGCCAGCAGCTTATTTCGGGGGCCCGGGGACATTCAGTACTTC
-,-,TRBV28,TRBJ2-1,CASRGPQGGNNEQFF,TGTGCCAGCAGGGGGCCCCAGGGGGGGAACAATGAGCAGTTCTTC
-,-,TRBV6-1,TRBJ2-1,CASPPPRHEQFF,TGTGCCAGCCCCCCCCCTCGGCATGAGCAGTTCTTC
TRBD1,-,TRBV29-1,TRBJ2-1,CSVEGLIDRVPIGEQFF,TGCAGCGTTGAAGGGCTAATCGACAGGGTACCGATAGGGGAGCAGTTCTTC
-,-,TRBV7-2,TRBJ2-7,CASSSYEQYF,TGTGCCAGCAGCTCCTACGAGCAGTACTTC